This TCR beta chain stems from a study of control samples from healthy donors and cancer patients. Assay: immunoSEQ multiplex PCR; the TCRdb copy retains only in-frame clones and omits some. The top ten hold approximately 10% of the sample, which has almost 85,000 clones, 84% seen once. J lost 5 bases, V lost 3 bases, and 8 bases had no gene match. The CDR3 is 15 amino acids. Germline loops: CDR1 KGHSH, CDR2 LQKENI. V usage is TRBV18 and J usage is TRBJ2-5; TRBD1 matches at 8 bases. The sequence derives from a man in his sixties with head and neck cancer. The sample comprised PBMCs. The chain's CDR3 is CASSPLTGAYETQYF. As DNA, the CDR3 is TGTGCCAGCTCACCTCTGACAGGGGCTTACGAGACCCAGTACTTC.